This T cell receptor beta chain is from a study of CD8 T cells in ankylosing spondylitis. Study-level findings and limits: About 8 highly homologous variants formed a TCR beta motif that appeared characteristic of ankylosing spondylitis blood.

TCRdb independently ran MiXCR on the 5' RACE reads; one entry per CDR3 protein. The data contain roughly 38,000 distinct CDR3 sequences, about 15% of them seen just once; the ten biggest clones take up about 45%. On this clonotype: The antigen is undetermined.

CDR1 and CDR2 from the germline V gene are SNHLY and FYNNEI. CDR3 length equals 13 residues. The V and J ends lost 6 bases and 9 bases respectively, with 15 bases between them. The chain carries TRBV2 and TRBJ2-1; D remains unclear. Sequenced input: blood. The TCR was taken from a male donor with ankylosing spondylitis or in good health (not recorded which). CDR3 protein: CASRVGPLGEQFF. The CDR3 DNA reads TGTGCCAGCAGGGTAGGGCCTCTGGGTGAGCAGTTCTTC.